One and the same sample provided the 24 T cell receptor beta chains below, sequenced in a study of cytomegalovirus exposure and HLA in healthy donors. The protocol was immunoSEQ multiplex PCR, while the TCRdb copy is restricted to in-frame clones and leaves out a portion. The repertoire holds around 300,000 clones, with just over 85% as singletons. Sample: PBMCs. The source of these receptors is a woman between 18 and 29 years old in good health and CMV-seronegative.

This clone appeared once. The gene calls are TRBV7-2 and TRBJ1-2, with TRBD1 matching 9 bases. The CDR3 consists of 16 residues. Per germline, CDR1 SGHTA and CDR2 FQGNSA. The V and J ends lost 1 base and 2 bases, in that order; junction bases with no gene match: 5. The CDR3 DNA reads TGTGCCAGCAGCTTAGGTCCCGGGACAGGGAACTATGGCTACACCTTC. This encodes CASSLGPGTGNYGYTF.

The sample holds one count of this clone. The chain links TRBV18 to TRBJ2-7; TRBD2 aligns across 9 bases. Germline V gene sequence: CDR1 KGHSH, CDR2 LQKENI. This CDR3 contains 15 residues. J was trimmed by 2 bases and V by 0 bases; bases with no gene match: 2. CDR3 loop: CASSPPAGGAYEQYF. CDR3 nucleotides: TGTGCCAGCTCACCACCGGCGGGGGGGGCCTACGAGCAGTACTTC.

The rearrangement joins TRBV29-1 to TRBJ1-1, with D unresolved. The CDR3 covers 11 residues. V lost 6 bases to trimming and J lost 3 bases, with 8 bases between them. Germline lookup yields CDR1 SQVTM and CDR2 ANQGSEA. CDR3 bases: TGCAGCGTCGACACGTACACTGAAGCTTTCTTT. Protein: CSVDTYTEAFF.

CDR3 residues: CASSPPTGLAQVVQFF. DNA for the CDR3: TGTGCCAGCAGCCCCCCCACGGGACTAGCCCAAGTAGTGCAGTTCTTC. V is TRBV5-6 and J is TRBJ2-1; TRBD2 agrees at 9 bases. Looked up from germline, CDR1 is SGHDT and CDR2 is YYEEEE. V shed 4 bases and J 12 bases; nucleotides not matched to a gene: 17. This CDR3 is built from 16 residues.

This clone was detected once. The chain employs TRBV30 and TRBJ1-1, with 10 bases aligning to TRBD1. This CDR3 is 14 amino acids long. Germline trimming cut 2 bases from V and 10 bases from J; bases unmatched to any gene: 10. Germline assignment: CDR1 GTSNPN and CDR2 SVGIG (reference sequence). This CDR3 reads CAWSPSGTGVGAFF. CDR3 bases: TGTGCCTGGAGTCCATCCGGGACAGGGGTCGGAGCTTTCTTT.

The chain combines TRBV4-3 with TRBJ1-2, with D uncertain. The CDR3 consists of 14 residues. Germline CDR1 is LGHNA and CDR2 is YSLEER. V was pared by 0 bases and J by 8 bases, with 13 bases between. CDR3 nucleotide sequence: TGCGCCAGCAGCCAAGATCCAGGCTCAGTAGGCTACACCTTC. Protein product: CASSQDPGSVGYTF.

V and J are TRBV29-1 and TRBJ1-2; D unclear. The V gene lost 4 bases and the J gene lost 6 bases, with 18 bases spanning the gap. Germline V gene data show CDR1 as SQVTM and CDR2 as ANQGSEA. The CDR3 extends over 14 amino acids. CDR3 bases: TGCAGCGTTGGCCCCTTCTGGACTGAACATGGCTACACCTTC. It translates to CSVGPFWTEHGYTF.

V usage is TRBV5-8 and J usage is TRBJ2-2; maybe TRBD2 (5 bases). Germline lookup yields CDR1 SGHTS and CDR2 YDEGEE. There are 17 residues in the CDR3. Trimming removed 2 bases from V and 1 base from J, with 15 bases in between. The CDR3 region is CASSFEKGRMNTGELFF. DNA for the CDR3: TGTGCCAGCAGCTTTGAAAAAGGGAGAATGAACACCGGGGAGCTGTTTTTT.

The rearrangement links TRBV2 to TRBJ1-4; D is uncertain. Deletions cut 4 bases from V and 6 bases from J, with 18 bases between. This CDR3 is 16 amino acids long. Per germline, CDR1 SNHLY and CDR2 FYNNEI. The CDR3 DNA reads as TGTGCCAGCAGTGCTTGGTCGAGGCAGCTTGATGAAAAACTGTTTTTT. This gives the protein CASSAWSRQLDEKLFF.

The CDR3 sequence: CASSPRWVSGTEAFF. The CDR3 bases are TGTGCCAGCAGCCCGAGGTGGGTCTCGGGCACTGAAGCTTTCTTT. This chain uses TRBV7-8 with TRBJ1-1; D gene uncertain. Germline-derived CDR1 and CDR2 are SGHVS and FQNEAQ. This CDR3 contains 15 residues. Trimming removed 5 bases at V and 4 bases at J, with 17 bases between.

This chain links TRBV9 with TRBJ2-3; no clear D gene. Germline V CDR1 and CDR2: SGDLS, YYNGEE. V shed 1 base and J shed 8 bases, with 26 bases lying between them. The CDR3 is made up of 18 amino acids. The CDR3 DNA reads as TGTGCCAGCAGCGTACCAATTGACGCGGCTGTTGAGGATGGTACGCAGTATTTT. Its protein is CASSVPIDAAVEDGTQYF.

This CDR3 reads CASSDVGRLNSPLHF. DNA of the CDR3: TGTGCCAGCAGTGACGTTGGCCGCTTGAATTCACCCCTCCACTTT. The genes are TRBV2 and TRBJ1-6, with no clear D. From germline, CDR1 is SNHLY and CDR2 FYNNEI. CDR3 length: 15 residues. V was pared by 3 bases and J by 7 bases, with 13 bases between.

The chain couples TRBV13 to TRBJ2-3; 16 nucleotides align to TRBD2. The trim removed 1 base at V and 10 bases at J, leaving 5 bases unmatched. This CDR3 spans 16 amino acids. CDR1 PRHDT and CDR2 FYEKMQ come from the germline V gene (reference sequence). The chain's CDR3 is CASSLEGTSGGAAQYF. The CDR3 region has the DNA TGTGCCAGCAGCTTAGAAGGGACTAGCGGGGGGGCGGCGCAGTATTTT.

The chain couples TRBV28 to TRBJ1-4; D possibly corresponds to TRBD1 (5 bases). The V gene's germline CDR1 is MDHEN and CDR2 SYDVKM. V was trimmed by 4 bases and J by 8 bases, leaving 23 bases between them. The CDR3 has 17 amino acids. In DNA, the CDR3 is TGTGCCAGCAGTTCCTACGTCTCGGGGGACCAGGAGGAAAAACTGTTTTTT. It translates to CASSSYVSGDQEEKLFF.

The chain has TRBV7-8 and TRBJ2-1, with 14 bases fitting TRBD2. Germline-derived CDR1 and CDR2 are SGHVS and FQNEAQ. Trimming took 3 bases from V and 6 from J; bases not matched to a gene: 13. The length of the CDR3 is 19 residues. The CDR3 sequence is CASSLDYIRGLAGGNEQFF. The DNA of the CDR3 is TGTGCCAGCAGCTTGGACTACATCCGCGGACTAGCGGGAGGCAATGAGCAGTTCTTC.

This chain joins TRBV29-1 and TRBJ1-2; no definite D call. V gave up 7 bases and J gave up 4 bases, with 16 bases separating them. Germline V CDR1 and CDR2: SQVTM, ANQGSEA. This CDR3 spans 13 amino acids. The DNA for the CDR3 is TGCAGCGCAGGAGCGGGTTTCGCCTATGGCTACACCTTC. It translates to CSAGAGFAYGYTF.

The gene calls are TRBV7-9 and TRBJ2-7; 9 bases are shared with TRBD1. This CDR3 is built from 14 residues. The V gene's germline CDR1 is SEHNR and CDR2 FQNEAQ (reference sequence). Losses at the gene ends were 5 bases for V and 2 bases for J; bases not matched to a gene: 4. The CDR3: CASSDRDRAYEQYF. In nucleotides, the CDR3 is TGTGCCAGCAGCGACCGGGACAGGGCCTACGAGCAGTACTTC.

This clone was seen only a few times. V usage is TRBV28 and J usage is TRBJ1-6; 9 bases line up with TRBD1. CDR1 and CDR2 (germline): MDHEN, SYDVKM. With 1 base clipped from V and 8 bases from J, the junction kept 9 bases outside the gene matches. This CDR3 spans 17 amino acids. The CDR3 sequence is CASSLLPGQGLHSPLHF. Here the CDR3 DNA reads TGTGCCAGCAGTTTATTACCGGGACAGGGACTTCATTCACCCCTCCACTTT. The full variable domain, completed using reference TRBV28 and TRBJ1-6, is DVKVTQSSRYLVKRTGEKVFLECVQDMDHENMFWYRQDPGLGLRLIYFSYDVKMKEKGDIPEGYSVSREKKERFSLILESASTNQTSMYLCASSLLPGQGLHSPLHFGNGTRLTVT.

The DNA for the CDR3 is TGCGCCAGCAGTCCTTCCCGGACAGAACCTAATGAAAAACTGTTTTTT. This gives the protein CASSPSRTEPNEKLFF. The chain links TRBV10-1 to TRBJ1-4; perhaps TRBD1 as D (6 bases). This CDR3 is built from 16 residues. Per the germline V gene, CDR1 is WNHNN and CDR2 is SYGVQD (reference sequence). V lost 5 bases, J lost 3 bases, and 16 bases lay in between.

J is TRBJ1-2 and V is TRBV7-9; D may be TRBD1 (6 bases). The CDR3 runs to 14 residues. Trimming pared 3 bases from V and 2 bases from J, leaving 10 bases between. Germline assignment: CDR1 SEHNR and CDR2 FQNEAQ (reference sequence). The CDR3 is CASSFTGLNYGYTF. CDR3 nucleotides: TGTGCCAGCAGCTTTACAGGGTTGAACTATGGCTACACCTTC.

The chain links TRBV11-1 to TRBJ2-7; the match to TRBD2 covers 15 bases. From germline, CDR1 is SGHAT and CDR2 FQDESV (reference sequence). After removal of 4 bases from V and 5 bases from J, the junction contained 6 bases not matched to a gene. CDR3 length: 16 residues. The CDR3 coding sequence is TGTGCCAGCAGCTCGGGGACTAGCGGGGGGTCCCACGAGCAGTACTTC. Protein: CASSSGTSGGSHEQYF.

This sequence joins TRBV18 and TRBJ1-1; D not certain. The CDR3 covers 15 residues. Trimming cost V 1 base and J 3 bases, with 12 bases left between them. Germline V gene data show CDR1 as KGHSH and CDR2 as LQKENI. The CDR3 DNA sequence: TGTGCCAGCTCACCACAGGGATTGGGAGACACTGAAGCTTTCTTT. Protein product: CASSPQGLGDTEAFF.

V gene TRBV6-5 combines with J gene TRBJ2-5; TRBD1 might be the D (5 bases). The V end lost 5 bases, the J end lost 0 bases, and 10 bases lay between the germline ends. Germline V gene sequence: CDR1 MNHEY, CDR2 SVGAGI. The CDR3 contains 14 residues. The CDR3 coding sequence is TGTGCCAGCAGTGAGACAGTTAACCAAGAGACCCAGTACTTC. Amino acid sequence: CASSETVNQETQYF.

The rearrangement joins TRBV29-1 to TRBJ1-3; 7 nucleotides agree with TRBD1. V gave up 4 bases and J gave up 2 bases; unmatched junction bases: 2. The CDR3 covers 13 residues. CDR1 is SQVTM, CDR2 ANQGSEA, per germline. The CDR3 reads CSVAGQTGNTIYF. The CDR3 DNA sequence: TGCAGCGTTGCGGGACAGACTGGAAACACCATATATTTT.